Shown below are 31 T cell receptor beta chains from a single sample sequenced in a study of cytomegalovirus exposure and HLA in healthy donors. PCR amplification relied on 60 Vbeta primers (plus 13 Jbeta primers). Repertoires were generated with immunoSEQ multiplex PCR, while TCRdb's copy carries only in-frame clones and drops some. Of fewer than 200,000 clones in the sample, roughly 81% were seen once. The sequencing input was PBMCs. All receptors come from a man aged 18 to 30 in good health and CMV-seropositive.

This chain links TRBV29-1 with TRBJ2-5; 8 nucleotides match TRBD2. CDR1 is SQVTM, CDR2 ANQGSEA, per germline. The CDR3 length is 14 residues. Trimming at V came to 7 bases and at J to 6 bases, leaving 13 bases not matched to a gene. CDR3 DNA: TGCAGCGCTGGATCGGGGGGGCTTATTAAGACCCAGTACTTC. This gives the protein CSAGSGGLIKTQYF.

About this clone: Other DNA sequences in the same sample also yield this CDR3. The CDR3 DNA reads TGTGCCAGCAGCTTGGGAGGGGGCCGGACCGAAGCTTTCTTT. It encodes CASSLGGGRTEAFF. The chain couples TRBV5-6 to TRBJ1-1; 7 nucleotides line up with TRBD1. The length of the CDR3 is 14 residues. The V segment lost 0 bases and the J segment 8 bases; nucleotides outside the gene matches: 7. Germline CDR1 SGHDT, CDR2 YYEEEE.

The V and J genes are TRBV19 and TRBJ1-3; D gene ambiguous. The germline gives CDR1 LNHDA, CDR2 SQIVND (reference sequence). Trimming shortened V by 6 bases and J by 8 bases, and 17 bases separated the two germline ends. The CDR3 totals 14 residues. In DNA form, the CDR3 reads TGTGCCAGTAGCCCCCCCCGGGGTAGAGACACCATATATTTT. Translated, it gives CASSPPRGRDTIYF.

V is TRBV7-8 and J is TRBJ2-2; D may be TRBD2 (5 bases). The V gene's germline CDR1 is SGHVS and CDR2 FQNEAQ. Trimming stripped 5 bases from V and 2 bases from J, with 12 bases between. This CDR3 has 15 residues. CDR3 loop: CASSPLRLNTGELFF. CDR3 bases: TGTGCCAGCAGCCCTCTGAGACTAAACACCGGGGAGCTGTTTTTT.

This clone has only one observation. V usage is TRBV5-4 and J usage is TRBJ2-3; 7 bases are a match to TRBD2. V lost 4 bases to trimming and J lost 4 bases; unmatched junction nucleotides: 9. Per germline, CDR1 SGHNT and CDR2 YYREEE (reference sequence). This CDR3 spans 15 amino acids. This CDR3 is CASSPGLTTADTQYF. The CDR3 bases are TGTGCCAGCAGCCCGGGACTAACTACGGCAGATACGCAGTATTTT.

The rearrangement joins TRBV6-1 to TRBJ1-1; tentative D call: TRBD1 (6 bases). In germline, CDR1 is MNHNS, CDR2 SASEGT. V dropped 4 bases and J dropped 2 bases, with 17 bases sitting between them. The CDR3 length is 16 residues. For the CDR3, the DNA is TGTGCCAGCAGTGGCTACCCTCAGGGGTATAACACTGAAGCTTTCTTT. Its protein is CASSGYPQGYNTEAFF.

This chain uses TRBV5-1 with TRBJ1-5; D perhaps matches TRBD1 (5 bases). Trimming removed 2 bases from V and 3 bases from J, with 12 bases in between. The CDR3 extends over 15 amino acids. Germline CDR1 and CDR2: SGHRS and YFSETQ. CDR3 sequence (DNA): TGCGCCAGCAGCTTAACAGGAAACCTCAATCAGCCCCAGCATTTT. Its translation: CASSLTGNLNQPQHF.

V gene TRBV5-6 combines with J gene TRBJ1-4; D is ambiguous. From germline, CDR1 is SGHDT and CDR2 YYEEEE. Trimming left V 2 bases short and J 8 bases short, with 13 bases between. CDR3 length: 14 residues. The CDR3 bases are TGTGCCAGCAGCTTTTGGGCAGGTGGAGAAAAACTGTTTTTT. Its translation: CASSFWAGGEKLFF.

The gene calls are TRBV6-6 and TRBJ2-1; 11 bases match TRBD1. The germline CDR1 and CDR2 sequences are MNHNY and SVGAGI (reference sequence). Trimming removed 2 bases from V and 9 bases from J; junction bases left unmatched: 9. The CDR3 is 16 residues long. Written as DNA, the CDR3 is TGTGCCAGCAGTTACACTCCGGGACAGGGGGGACGTGAGCAGTTCTTC. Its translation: CASSYTPGQGGREQFF.

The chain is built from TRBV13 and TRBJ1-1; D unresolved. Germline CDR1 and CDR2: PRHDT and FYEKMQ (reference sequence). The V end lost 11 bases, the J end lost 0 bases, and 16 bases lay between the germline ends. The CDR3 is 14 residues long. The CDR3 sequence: CASRTRGMNTEAFF. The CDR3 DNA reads TGTGCCTCCCGGACGCGGGGAATGAACACTGAAGCTTTCTTT.

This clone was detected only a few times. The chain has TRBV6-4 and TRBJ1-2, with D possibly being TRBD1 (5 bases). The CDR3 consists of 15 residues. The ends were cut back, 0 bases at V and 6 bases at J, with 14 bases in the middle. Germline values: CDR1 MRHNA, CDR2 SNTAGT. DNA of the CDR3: TGTGCCAGCAGTGACTCGGGGGGGGAAGGACATGGCTACACCTTC. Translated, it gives CASSDSGGEGHGYTF.

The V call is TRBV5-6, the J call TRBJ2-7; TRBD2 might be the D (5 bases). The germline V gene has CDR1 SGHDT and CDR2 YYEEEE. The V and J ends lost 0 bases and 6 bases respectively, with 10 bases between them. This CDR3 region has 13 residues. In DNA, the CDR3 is TGTGCCAGCAGCTTGGGGACTGGGTCCGAGCAGTACTTC. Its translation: CASSLGTGSEQYF. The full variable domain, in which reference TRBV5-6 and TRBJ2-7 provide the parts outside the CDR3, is DAGVTQSPTHLIKTRGQQVTLRCSPKSGHDTVSWYQQALGQGPQFIFQYYEEEERQRGNFPDRFSGHQFPNYSSELNVNALLLGDSALYLCASSLGTGSEQYFGPGTRLTVT.

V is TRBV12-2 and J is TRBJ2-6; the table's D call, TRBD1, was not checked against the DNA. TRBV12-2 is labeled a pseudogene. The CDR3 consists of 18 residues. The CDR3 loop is CASRLGDRAGSGANVLTF. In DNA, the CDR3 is TGTGCAAGTCGCTTAGGGGACAGGGCTGGGTCTGGGGCCAACGTCCTGACTTTC.

CDR3 loop: CASSYSGEVYGYTF. CDR3 bases: TGTGCCAGCAGCTACTCGGGGGAGGTCTATGGCTACACCTTC. This chain uses TRBV7-2 with TRBJ1-2; possible D gene TRBD1, 5 bases. Trimming left V 4 bases short and J 4 bases short, with 13 bases between. Germline V CDR1 and CDR2: SGHTA, FQGNSA. The CDR3 spans 14 residues.

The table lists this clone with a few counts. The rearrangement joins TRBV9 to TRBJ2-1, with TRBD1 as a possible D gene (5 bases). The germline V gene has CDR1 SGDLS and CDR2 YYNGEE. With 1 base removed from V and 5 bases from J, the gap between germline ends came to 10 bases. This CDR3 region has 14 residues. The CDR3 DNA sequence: TGTGCCAGCAGCGTATTTGTACAGGACAATGAGCAGTTCTTC. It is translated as CASSVFVQDNEQFF.

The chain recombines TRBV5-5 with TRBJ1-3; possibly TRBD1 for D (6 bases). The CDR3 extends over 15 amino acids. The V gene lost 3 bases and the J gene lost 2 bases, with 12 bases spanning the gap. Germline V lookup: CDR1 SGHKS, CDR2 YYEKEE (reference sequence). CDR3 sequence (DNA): TGTGCCAGCAGCTACGCGGACAGTACTGGAAACACCATATATTTT. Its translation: CASSYADSTGNTIYF.

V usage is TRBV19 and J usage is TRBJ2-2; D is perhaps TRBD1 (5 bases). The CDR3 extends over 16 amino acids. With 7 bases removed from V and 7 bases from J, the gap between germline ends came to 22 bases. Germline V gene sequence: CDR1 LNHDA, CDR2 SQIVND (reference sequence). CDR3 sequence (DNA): TGTGCCAGTACCGACCTTGGGGCTAGTCAGTACGGGGAGCTGTTTTTT. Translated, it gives CASTDLGASQYGELFF. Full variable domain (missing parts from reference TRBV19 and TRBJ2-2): DGGITQSPKYLFRKEGQNVTLSCEQNLNHDAMYWYRQDPGQGLRLIYYSQIVNDFQKGDIAEGYSVSREKKESFPLTVTSAQKNPTAFYLCASTDLGASQYGELFFGEGSRLTVL.

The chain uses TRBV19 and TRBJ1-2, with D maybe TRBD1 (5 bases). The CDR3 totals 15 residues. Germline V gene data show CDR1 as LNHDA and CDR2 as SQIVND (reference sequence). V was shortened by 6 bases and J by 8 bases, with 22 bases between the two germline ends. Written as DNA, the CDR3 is TGTGCCAGTAGCCTCTATCCTCAGGGAACGAACGGCTACACCTTC. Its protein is CASSLYPQGTNGYTF.

The CDR3 sequence is CASSGTGFETYEQYF. The CDR3 DNA is TGTGCCAGTAGCGGTACAGGGTTCGAGACCTACGAGCAGTACTTC. The chain combines TRBV19 with TRBJ2-7, with D perhaps matching TRBD1 (6 bases). The CDR3 has 15 residues. The V end was cut by 6 bases, the J end by 2 bases, with 17 bases between. Per germline, CDR1 LNHDA and CDR2 SQIVND (reference sequence).

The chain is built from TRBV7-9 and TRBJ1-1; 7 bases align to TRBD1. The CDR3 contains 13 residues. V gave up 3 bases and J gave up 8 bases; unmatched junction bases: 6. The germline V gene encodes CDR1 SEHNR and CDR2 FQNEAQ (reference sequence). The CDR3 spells CASSLRDSGEAFF. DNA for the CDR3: TGTGCCAGCAGCTTGAGGGACAGCGGGGAAGCTTTCTTT.

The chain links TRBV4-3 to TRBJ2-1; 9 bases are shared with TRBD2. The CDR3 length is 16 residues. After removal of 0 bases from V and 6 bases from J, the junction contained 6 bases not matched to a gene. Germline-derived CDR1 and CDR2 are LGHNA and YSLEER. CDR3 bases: TGCGCCAGCAGCCAAGACGGCGGGGGGGCTTCCAATGAGCAGTTCTTC. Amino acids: CASSQDGGGASNEQFF.

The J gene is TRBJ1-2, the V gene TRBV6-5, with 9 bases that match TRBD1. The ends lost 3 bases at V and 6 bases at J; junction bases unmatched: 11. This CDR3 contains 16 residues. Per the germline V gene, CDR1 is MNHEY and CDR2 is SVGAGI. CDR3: CASSYIGTGFGDGYTF. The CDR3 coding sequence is TGTGCCAGCAGTTATATCGGGACAGGGTTCGGGGATGGCTACACCTTC.

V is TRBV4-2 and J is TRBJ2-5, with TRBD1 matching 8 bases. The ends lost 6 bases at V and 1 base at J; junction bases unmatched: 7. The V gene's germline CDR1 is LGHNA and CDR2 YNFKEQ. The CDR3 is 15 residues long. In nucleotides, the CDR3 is TGTGCCAGCAGGGACAGGGTGGCTTCCCAAGAGACCCAGTACTTC. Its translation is CASRDRVASQETQYF.

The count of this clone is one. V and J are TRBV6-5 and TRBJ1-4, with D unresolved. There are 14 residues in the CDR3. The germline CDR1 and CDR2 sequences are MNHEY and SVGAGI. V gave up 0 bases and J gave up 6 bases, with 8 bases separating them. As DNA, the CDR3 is TGTGCCAGCAGTTACTCGCGAGGGTATGAAAAACTGTTTTTT. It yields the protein CASSYSRGYEKLFF.

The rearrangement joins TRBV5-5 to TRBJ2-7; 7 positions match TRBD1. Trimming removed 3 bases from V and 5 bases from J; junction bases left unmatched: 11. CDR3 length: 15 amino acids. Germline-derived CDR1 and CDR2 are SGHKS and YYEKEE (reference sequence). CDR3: CASSSLQGLFHEQYF. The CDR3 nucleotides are TGTGCCAGCAGCTCGTTACAGGGGCTGTTCCACGAGCAGTACTTC.

For the CDR3, the DNA is TGTGCCAACCGCGGGACCAACTATGGCTACACCTTC. Protein sequence: CANRGTNYGYTF. The chain is built from TRBV10-3 and TRBJ1-2; the D gene is possibly TRBD1 (5 bases). The germline gives CDR1 ENHRY, CDR2 SYGVKD. This CDR3 has 12 amino acids. V lost 10 bases and J lost 2, with 11 bases in between.

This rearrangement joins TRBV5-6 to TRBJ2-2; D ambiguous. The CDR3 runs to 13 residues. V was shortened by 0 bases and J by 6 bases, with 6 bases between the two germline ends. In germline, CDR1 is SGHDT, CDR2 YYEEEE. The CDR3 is CASSLAVSGELFF. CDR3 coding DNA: TGTGCCAGCAGCTTGGCCGTTTCCGGGGAGCTGTTTTTT.

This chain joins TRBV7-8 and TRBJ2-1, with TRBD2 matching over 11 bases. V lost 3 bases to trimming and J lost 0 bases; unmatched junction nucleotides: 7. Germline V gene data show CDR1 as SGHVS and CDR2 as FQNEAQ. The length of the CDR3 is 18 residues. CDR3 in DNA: TGTGCCAGCAGCTTGATACTAGCGGGGGAGAGCTCCTACAATGAGCAGTTCTTC. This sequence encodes CASSLILAGESSYNEQFF.

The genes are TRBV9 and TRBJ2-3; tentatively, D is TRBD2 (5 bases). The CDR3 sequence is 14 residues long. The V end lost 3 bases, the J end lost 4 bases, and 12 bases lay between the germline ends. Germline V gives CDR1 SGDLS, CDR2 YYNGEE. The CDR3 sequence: CASSGPGVADTQYF. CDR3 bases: TGTGCCAGCAGCGGCCCCGGGGTGGCAGATACGCAGTATTTT.

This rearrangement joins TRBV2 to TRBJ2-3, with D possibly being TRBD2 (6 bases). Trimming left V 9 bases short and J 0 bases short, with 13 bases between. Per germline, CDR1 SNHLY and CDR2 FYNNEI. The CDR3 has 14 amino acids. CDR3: CARGGSTSTDTQYF. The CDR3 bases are TGTGCCAGGGGGGGTTCTACTAGCACAGATACGCAGTATTTT.

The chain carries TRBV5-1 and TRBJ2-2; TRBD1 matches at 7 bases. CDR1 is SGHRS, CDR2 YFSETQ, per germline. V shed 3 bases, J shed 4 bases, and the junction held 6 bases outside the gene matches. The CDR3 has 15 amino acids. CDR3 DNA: TGCGCCAGCAGCTACTTGACAGGGACCACCGGGGAGCTGTTTTTT. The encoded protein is CASSYLTGTTGELFF.